The next 20 T cell receptor beta chains were all read from a single sample in a study of blood T cell repertoires in COVID-19. Libraries were prepared by immunoSEQ multiplex PCR; TCRdb keeps only in-frame clonotypes and omits some of them. The repertoire holds fewer than 150,000 clones, roughly 71% seen once, with roughly 20% in the top ten. Sequenced sample: peripheral blood. These receptors were collected from a man aged 80 or over with acute or convalescent COVID-19.

This chain joins TRBV7-2 and TRBJ2-7, with D tentatively TRBD1 (5 bases). The CDR3 totals 15 residues. Germline lookup yields CDR1 SGHTA and CDR2 FQGNSA. V was shortened by 1 base and J by 0 bases, with 10 bases between the two germline ends. The CDR3 protein is CASSLVGQGSYEQYF. CDR3 nucleotide sequence: TGTGCCAGCAGCTTAGTAGGGCAGGGCTCCTACGAGCAGTACTTC.

A remark on this clone: This same CDR3 is encoded by further DNA sequences in the sample. The chain links TRBV30 to TRBJ1-6; maybe TRBD1 (5 bases). Germline loops: CDR1 GTSNPN, CDR2 SVGIG (reference sequence). The CDR3 has 13 amino acids. Trimming removed 3 bases from V and 10 bases from J, with 13 bases in between. The CDR3 protein is CAWSAGYGSPLHF. In nucleotides, the CDR3 is TGTGCCTGGAGCGCAGGGTACGGATCACCCCTCCACTTT.

The V call is TRBV27, the J call TRBJ2-3, with TRBD1 as a possible D gene (6 bases). V dropped 6 bases and J dropped 2 bases, with 12 bases sitting between them. Germline V gives CDR1 MNHEY, CDR2 SMNVEV (reference sequence). The CDR3 sequence is 14 residues long. The CDR3 DNA sequence: TGTGCCAGCAGCAGGGGACCCTACACAGATACGCAGTATTTT. Protein product: CASSRGPYTDTQYF.

This clone was detected once. The chain is built from TRBV10-3 and TRBJ1-1; no clear D. CDR1 and CDR2 (germline): ENHRY, SYGVKD. The CDR3 is 13 residues long. V was trimmed by 6 bases and J by 4 bases, leaving 12 bases between them. The CDR3 bases are TGTGCCATCAGCACTAGGGTTGGCACTGAAGCTTTCTTT. Translation: CAISTRVGTEAFF.

The chain links TRBV10-3 to TRBJ1-2; no reliable D call. Germline loops: CDR1 ENHRY, CDR2 SYGVKD. V gave up 2 bases and J gave up 6 bases, with 10 bases separating them. The CDR3 runs 13 residues. This CDR3 reads CAISETSTDGYTF. CDR3 DNA sequence: TGTGCCATCAGTGAGACTAGCACGGATGGCTACACCTTC.

This rearrangement joins TRBV21-1 to TRBJ1-4. TRBV21-1 is assigned pseudogene status. The CDR3 runs 10 residues. The CDR3 is CASSSGGLFF. CDR3 DNA sequence: TGTGCCAGCAGCAGCGGGGGACTGTTTTTT.

This sequence joins TRBV7-9 and TRBJ2-2, with 7 nucleotides matching TRBD1. With V trimmed by 5 bases and J by 4 bases, 7 bases remained unmatched. The CDR3 sequence is 15 residues long. The V gene's germline CDR1 is SEHNR and CDR2 FQNEAQ (reference sequence). The CDR3: CASSGPGQTTGELFF. CDR3 sequence (DNA): TGTGCCAGCAGCGGGCCGGGACAGACCACCGGGGAGCTGTTTTTT.

This chain uses TRBV24-1 with TRBJ2-3; no clear D gene. CDR1 is KGHDR and CDR2 is SFDVKD in the germline V gene. CDR3 size: 17 residues. Trimming pared 3 bases from V and 1 base from J, leaving 16 bases between. CDR3 amino acids: CATSDANQVAGTDTQYF. CDR3 in DNA: TGTGCCACCAGTGATGCTAATCAGGTTGCTGGCACAGATACGCAGTATTTT.

Comment on this clone: A read error may account for a junction end that differs from germline. This sequence joins TRBV6-1 and TRBJ2-7; D is undetermined. There are 13 residues in the CDR3. Germline assignment: CDR1 MNHNS and CDR2 SASEGT. This CDR3 reads CASREGDTYEQYF. CDR3 DNA sequence: TGTGCCAGCAGAGAAGGAGATACCTACGAGCAGTACTTC.

The CDR3 sequence is CAISDTGTANTEAFF. The CDR3 DNA reads TGTGCCATCAGTGATACCGGGACAGCGAACACTGAAGCTTTCTTT. The chain carries TRBV10-3 and TRBJ1-1; 7 nucleotides align to TRBD1. The V gene end was trimmed by 3 bases and the J gene end by 1 base; junction bases not matched to a gene: 5. Germline V lookup: CDR1 ENHRY, CDR2 SYGVKD. The length of the CDR3 is 15 residues.

This rearrangement joins TRBV28 to TRBJ1-6, with a tentative D call TRBD1 (6 bases). There are 15 residues in the CDR3. The V gene's germline CDR1 is MDHEN and CDR2 SYDVKM. V was cut by 6 bases and J by 9 bases, with 18 bases left in between. CDR3 sequence (DNA): TGTGCCAGCAGGCCCACCGGGCCCAGGGGTTCACCCCTCCACTTT. This translates into CASRPTGPRGSPLHF.

The rearrangement links TRBV29-1 to TRBJ2-3; 9 positions agree with TRBD2. This CDR3 contains 14 residues. Germline values: CDR1 SQVTM, CDR2 ANQGSEA. Losses at the gene ends were 4 bases for V and 3 bases for J; bases not matched to a gene: 5. CDR3 in amino acids: CSVGAGGLTDTQYF. Written as DNA, the CDR3 is TGCAGCGTTGGTGCGGGGGGGCTTACAGATACGCAGTATTTT.

The sample holds many counts of this clone. The chain employs TRBV5-1 and TRBJ1-6; a possible D gene is TRBD1 (5 bases). This CDR3 has 14 amino acids. Germline V lookup: CDR1 SGHRS, CDR2 YFSETQ. The V and J ends lost 1 base and 3 bases respectively, with 5 bases between them. CDR3 region: CASSLTGYNSPLHF. CDR3 DNA sequence: TGCGCCAGCAGCTTGACAGGCTATAATTCACCCCTCCACTTT. The entire variable domain, with the rest obtained from reference TRBV5-1 and TRBJ1-6, is as follows: KAGVTQTPRYLIKTRGQQVTLSCSPISGHRSVSWYQQTPGQGLQFLFEYFSETQRNKGNFPGRFSGRQFSNSRSEMNVSTLELGDSALYLCASSLTGYNSPLHFGNGTRLTVT.

This chain uses TRBV29-1 with TRBJ2-6; TRBD1 agrees at 8 bases. The germline V gene encodes CDR1 SQVTM and CDR2 ANQGSEA. V trimming: 6 bases; J trimming: 1 base; junction bases outside the gene matches: 8. The CDR3 covers 16 residues. The CDR3 nucleotides are TGCAGCGTCCGGGACAGGCATTCATCTGGGGCCAACGTCCTGACTTTC. It yields the protein CSVRDRHSSGANVLTF.

The chain joins TRBV5-5 to TRBJ1-1, with D unclear. The CDR3 loop spans 13 amino acids. Germline CDR1 and CDR2: SGHKS and YYEKEE (reference sequence). Trimming pared 3 bases from V and 1 base from J, leaving 7 bases between. This CDR3 reads CASSSTANTEAFF. In DNA, the CDR3 is TGTGCCAGCAGCTCAACAGCGAACACTGAAGCTTTCTTT.

The chain carries TRBV9 and TRBJ2-6, with D possibly TRBD1 on 5 matching bases. The V end lost 0 bases, the J end lost 0 bases, and 7 bases lay between the germline ends. This CDR3 has 16 residues. CDR1 and CDR2 (germline): SGDLS, YYNGEE. CDR3 sequence: CASSVGQTSGANVLTF. The CDR3 DNA sequence: TGTGCCAGCAGCGTAGGACAGACCTCTGGGGCCAACGTCCTGACTTTC.

The rearrangement joins TRBV18 to TRBJ2-6; a weak D match, TRBD1 (5 bases). CDR3 length: 16 residues. The germline V and J ends were trimmed by 4 bases and 2 bases, with 12 bases remaining between them. CDR1 KGHSH and CDR2 LQKENI come from the germline V gene. CDR3 loop: CASSQGQVPGANVLTF. In DNA form, the CDR3 reads TGTGCCAGCTCACAGGGGCAGGTTCCTGGGGCCAACGTCCTGACTTTC.

The V call is TRBV5-4, the J call TRBJ2-2; possible D gene TRBD1, 5 bases. V was shortened by 1 base and J by 5 bases, with 9 bases between the two germline ends. Germline CDR1 and CDR2: SGHNT and YYREEE (reference sequence). This CDR3 is 14 amino acids long. In DNA, the CDR3 is TGTGCCAGCAGCTTGCAGGGTACGACCGGGGAGCTGTTTTTT. Its protein is CASSLQGTTGELFF.

The chain employs TRBV6-5 and TRBJ1-4; 9 nucleotides line up with TRBD1. V gave up 4 bases and J gave up 4 bases; unmatched junction bases: 4. The length of the CDR3 is 15 residues. Germline-derived CDR1 and CDR2 are MNHEY and SVGAGI. CDR3 region: CASSWTGAGNEKLFF. In nucleotides, the CDR3 is TGTGCCAGCAGTTGGACAGGGGCTGGTAATGAAAAACTGTTTTTT.

The table lists this clone with a count of one. The chain links TRBV5-8 to TRBJ2-7; D ambiguous. The germline CDR1 and CDR2 sequences are SGHTS and YDEGEE. Trimming cost V 0 bases and J 3 bases, with 7 bases left between them. The CDR3 is 13 residues long. In DNA, the CDR3 is TGTGCCAGCAGCTTGGAAACACACTACGAGCAGTACTTC. This sequence encodes CASSLETHYEQYF.